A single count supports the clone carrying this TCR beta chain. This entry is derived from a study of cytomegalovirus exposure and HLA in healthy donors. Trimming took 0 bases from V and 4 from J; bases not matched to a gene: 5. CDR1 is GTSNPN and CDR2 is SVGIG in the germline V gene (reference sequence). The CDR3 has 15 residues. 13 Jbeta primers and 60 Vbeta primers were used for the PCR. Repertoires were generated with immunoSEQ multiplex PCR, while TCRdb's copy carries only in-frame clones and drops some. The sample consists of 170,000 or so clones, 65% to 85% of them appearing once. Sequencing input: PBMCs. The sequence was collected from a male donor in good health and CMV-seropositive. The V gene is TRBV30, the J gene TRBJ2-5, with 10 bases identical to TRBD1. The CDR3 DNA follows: TGTGCCTGGAGTGTCAGGACAGGGGGGCTAGAGACCCAGTACTTC. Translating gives CAWSVRTGGLETQYF.